The present T cell receptor (beta chain) was sequenced within a study of blood T cell repertoires in COVID-19. About the study: The cDNA or gDNA used as material had been derived from T cells, B-cell-depleted T cells, or PBMCs.

The Seattle patients, enrolled during active infection, were followed longitudinally. Per germline, CDR1 SGHTA and CDR2 FQGTGA. V dropped 4 bases and J dropped 0; count of bases not matched to a gene: 11. This CDR3 is built from 20 residues. This table comes from immunoSEQ multiplex PCR, and its TCRdb copy is limited to in-frame clones, with some not included. The table includes 350,000 to 450,000 clones, more than 75% detected once. The TCR comes from a woman aged 60 to 75 with COVID-19, enrolled during active disease. What was sequenced was peripheral blood. The V gene is TRBV7-3, the J gene TRBJ2-1; 14 bases match TRBD2. Written as DNA, the CDR3 is TGTGCCAGCAGCTCCATGGGACTAGCGGGGGTTCAGAGCTCCTACAATGAGCAGTTCTTC. Translated, it gives CASSSMGLAGVQSSYNEQFF.